The clone carrying this TCR beta chain was seen only a few times. Its antigen is not identified. The sample belongs to a study of blood T cells in healthy people across ages. Findings and limits, study-wide: Reliance upon unsorted PBMCs precluded definitive naive versus antigen-experienced comparison. As naive T cell percentage varied, TCR beta diversity correlated strongly with it.

Around 9 milliliters of peripheral blood were drawn from each donor into EDTA-treated tubes. Each sample yielded at least 6 million isolated PBMCs. The use of a sample-barcoded 5' primer and a J-beta primer mix characterized a second PCR of about 6 to 12 cycles. TCRdb independently ran MiXCR on the 5' RACE reads; one entry per CDR3 protein. The sample lists hundreds of thousands of distinct CDR3 sequences; around 49% were seen once. This receptor was identified in a woman aged 55 to 70 in good health. Sequenced material: blood.

This chain's CDR3 is CSSEDSPAEAFF. The CDR3 nucleotides are TGCAGCTCTGAAGACAGTCCGGCTGAAGCTTTCTTT. The chain combines TRBV29-1 with TRBJ1-1; tentative D call: TRBD1 (5 bases). The CDR3 sequence is 12 residues long. The germline gives CDR1 SQVTM, CDR2 ANQGSEA. The ends were cut back, 8 bases at V and 6 bases at J, with 16 bases in the middle.